This T cell receptor beta chain is from a study of T cell responses to AZD1222 COVID-19 vaccine. Study-wide results and limits: White British people made up most donors, females outnumbered males, and clonal diversity was possibly underestimated.

Repertoires were generated with immunoSEQ multiplex PCR, while TCRdb's copy carries only in-frame clones and drops some. This sample yields tens of thousands of clones, of which around 81% are seen a single time; about 20% belongs to the top ten. Remarks on this clone: What it recognizes is unknown.

The J segment lost 10 bases and the V segment lost 7 bases, leaving 15 bases of the junction unmatched. The V gene's germline CDR1 is MRHNA and CDR2 SNTAGT. The CDR3 runs to 14 residues. The sequencing used peripheral blood, collected on day 0 of AZD1222 vaccination. V is TRBV6-4 and J is TRBJ1-1, with TRBD1 matching over 7 bases. The receptor was derived from an adult in good health. CDR3 residues: CASISLRQGSRAFF. The CDR3 DNA reads TGTGCCAGCATTAGCTTGAGACAGGGTAGTAGAGCTTTCTTT.